The 25 T cell receptor beta chains presented below share a single source sample, sequenced in a study of CD8+ T cells in alopecia areata. The authors extracted RNA and reverse transcribed it into cDNA as the sequencing template. This table comes from immunoSEQ multiplex PCR, and its TCRdb copy is limited to in-frame clones, with some not included. The top ten clones hold roughly 1.2% of a sample with around 250,000 clones, about two thirds of them seen once. This material consisted of CD4+ T cells sorted from blood, taken at week 0. The source of these receptors is a human donor with alopecia areata.

This chain uses TRBV6-5 with TRBJ2-1; 9 bases are a match to TRBD2. The germline CDR1 and CDR2 sequences are MNHEY and SVGAGI. The CDR3 runs to 15 residues. The ends lost 0 bases at V and 8 bases at J; junction bases unmatched: 5. CDR3 sequence (DNA): TGTGCCAGCAGTTACTCCCGACTAGCGGAATATGAGCAGTTCTTC. It codes for CASSYSRLAEYEQFF.

This clone was counted a few times. This chain links TRBV7-2 with TRBJ2-5; no firm D call. Trimming cost V 5 bases and J 5 bases, with 12 bases left between them. There are 13 residues in the CDR3. Looked up from germline, CDR1 is SGHTA and CDR2 is FQGNSA. The chain's CDR3 is CASSPRRMETQYF. CDR3 nucleotides: TGTGCCAGCAGCCCCCGGCGGATGGAGACCCAGTACTTC.

This chain joins TRBV7-8 and TRBJ2-5, with TRBD1 matching 7 bases. Trimming took 6 bases from V and 11 from J; bases not matched to a gene: 9. This CDR3 region has 12 residues. In germline, CDR1 is SGHVS, CDR2 FQNEAQ. The CDR3 DNA reads as TGTGCCAGCAGATTCGCAAGGGACAGACAGTACTTC. It is translated as CASRFARDRQYF.

The chain is built from TRBV5-6 and TRBJ2-7, with D tentatively TRBD1 or TRBD2 (6 bases each). Trimming stripped 0 bases from V and 2 bases from J, with 18 bases between. Per germline, CDR1 SGHDT and CDR2 YYEEEE. The CDR3 length is 17 residues. The CDR3, as DNA: TGTGCCAGCAGCTTGGCCGTCGGTCCGGGGGCTCCCTACGAGCAGTACTTC. It translates to CASSLAVGPGAPYEQYF.

This rearrangement joins TRBV29-1 to TRBJ2-2; unclear D gene. CDR1 SQVTM and CDR2 ANQGSEA come from the germline V gene. Trimming pared 1 base from V and 0 bases from J, leaving 9 bases between. This CDR3 is 15 amino acids long. The CDR3 sequence is CSVEVGPSNTGELFF. CDR3 nucleotides: TGCAGCGTTGAAGTAGGACCATCGAACACCGGGGAGCTGTTTTTT.

The chain carries TRBV2 and TRBJ2-3; perhaps D is TRBD1 or TRBD2 (5 bases each). There are 13 residues in the CDR3. Germline V CDR1 and CDR2: SNHLY, FYNNEI. V was trimmed by 8 bases and J by 2 bases, leaving 11 bases between them. As DNA, the CDR3 is TGTGCCAGCGGAGGTGGGGCCACAGATACGCAGTATTTT. This translates into CASGGGATDTQYF. Complete variable domain (other parts from reference TRBV2 and TRBJ2-3): EPEVTQTPSHQVTQMGQEVILRCVPISNHLYFYWYRQILGQKVEFLVSFYNNEISEKSEIFDDQFSVERPDGSNFTLKIRSTKLEDSAMYFCASGGGATDTQYFGPGTRLTVL.

The chain is built from TRBV6-5 and TRBJ1-2; possibly TRBD1 for D (5 bases). The CDR3 is 12 residues long. Germline V gives CDR1 MNHEY, CDR2 SVGAGI. Trimming stripped 6 bases from V and 7 bases from J, with 12 bases between. The DNA for the CDR3 is TGTGCCAGCAGACTCCCGGGGGTTGGCTACACCTTC. Translated: CASRLPGVGYTF.

The chain employs TRBV13 and TRBJ2-7; D is unresolved. Germline V gives CDR1 PRHDT, CDR2 FYEKMQ (reference sequence). V lost 5 bases and J 2 bases, leaving 13 bases between the germline ends. This CDR3 region has 14 residues. The CDR3 region is CASSTLGRPYEQYF. CDR3 in DNA: TGTGCCAGCAGCACTCTAGGACGGCCCTACGAGCAGTACTTC.

The rearrangement joins TRBV29-1 to TRBJ2-1, with 7 bases fitting TRBD1. Trimming took 2 bases from V and 10 from J; bases not matched to a gene: 8. The CDR3 is made up of 13 amino acids. Germline V lookup: CDR1 SQVTM, CDR2 ANQGSEA. The CDR3, as DNA: TGCAGCGTTGAATGGACAGGAATCGGCGAGCAGTTCTTC. Protein sequence: CSVEWTGIGEQFF.

This chain uses TRBV30 with TRBJ2-3, with D possibly called TRBD1 or TRBD2 (7 bases each). Germline lookup yields CDR1 GTSNPN and CDR2 SVGIG (reference sequence). Trimming cost V 4 bases and J 5 bases, with 19 bases left between them. The CDR3 has 15 residues. Written as DNA, the CDR3 is TGTGCCTGGACCACTGGCGGGGGACAGAGAGATACGCAGTATTTT. Protein product: CAWTTGGGQRDTQYF.

The genes are TRBV30 and TRBJ1-1, with D unclear. The length of the CDR3 is 12 residues. Germline CDR1 is GTSNPN and CDR2 is SVGIG (reference sequence). Trimming took 2 bases from V and 1 from J, leaving 5 bases between them. Here the CDR3 DNA reads TGTGCCTGGAGTCGGACGAACACTGAAGCTTTCTTT. Its protein product is CAWSRTNTEAFF.

The rearrangement joins TRBV6-5 to TRBJ2-7; D may be TRBD2 (5 bases). The CDR3 covers 15 residues. Trimming removed 6 bases from V and 2 bases from J, with 17 bases in between. Germline values: CDR1 MNHEY, CDR2 SVGAGI. The CDR3 protein is CASSRGGEATYEQYF. The DNA of the CDR3 is TGTGCCAGCAGCCGGGGTGGGGAAGCGACCTACGAGCAGTACTTC.

The V gene is TRBV7-3, the J gene TRBJ2-2; 9 bases map to TRBD1. CDR3 length: 16 residues. CDR1 SGHTA and CDR2 FQGTGA come from the germline V gene. Trimming at V came to 9 bases and at J to 1 base, leaving 9 bases not matched to a gene. For the CDR3, the DNA is TGTGCCAGTTCGTCGGGACAGGGCCTGAACACCGGGGAGCTGTTTTTT. Protein product: CASSSGQGLNTGELFF.

The V call is TRBV25-1, the J call TRBJ1-2; D remains unclear. The V end lost 6 bases, the J end lost 7 bases, and 12 bases lay between the germline ends. This CDR3 has 12 residues. CDR1 MGHDK and CDR2 SYGVNS come from the germline V gene. The CDR3 sequence is CASRGMSAGYTF. The CDR3 DNA is TGTGCCAGCAGGGGAATGTCGGCTGGCTACACCTTC.

This sequence joins TRBV9 and TRBJ2-6; no reliable D call. V was pared by 4 bases and J by 0 bases, with 11 bases between. This CDR3 contains 16 residues. Germline V gene sequence: CDR1 SGDLS, CDR2 YYNGEE. For the CDR3, the DNA is TGTGCCAGCAGCTTCCGACCGAGCTCTGGGGCCAACGTCCTGACTTTC. It translates to CASSFRPSSGANVLTF. The full variable domain, rest sourced from reference TRBV9 and TRBJ2-6, is DSGVTQTPKHLITATGQRVTLRCSPRSGDLSVYWYQQSLDQGLQFLIQYYNGEERAKGNILERFSAQQFPDLHSELNLSSLELGDSALYFCASSFRPSSGANVLTFGAGSRLTVL.

The J gene is TRBJ2-7, the V gene TRBV2; 9 positions match TRBD1. The CDR3 contains 15 residues. With V trimmed by 7 bases and J by 0 bases, 7 bases remained unmatched. In germline, CDR1 is SNHLY, CDR2 FYNNEI. CDR3 protein: CASTPGQGSSYEQYF. In nucleotides, the CDR3 is TGTGCCAGCACCCCTGGACAGGGGAGCTCCTACGAGCAGTACTTC.

This clone came up a few times. The chain employs TRBV18 and TRBJ2-7; D gene unclear. Deletions cut 2 bases from V and 0 bases from J, with 11 bases between. Germline V CDR1 and CDR2: KGHSH, LQKENI. CDR3 length: 15 amino acids. This CDR3 reads CASSPSAIYSYEQYF. CDR3 coding DNA: TGTGCCAGCTCACCAAGCGCGATTTACTCCTACGAGCAGTACTTC.

The chain has TRBV30 and TRBJ1-1; D is perhaps TRBD1 (5 bases). Germline V CDR1 and CDR2: GTSNPN, SVGIG (reference sequence). The CDR3 has 13 residues. The V end was cut by 2 bases, the J end by 0 bases, with 7 bases between. CDR3 sequence (DNA): TGTGCCTGGAGTAAGGGGCTGAACACTGAAGCTTTCTTT. It encodes CAWSKGLNTEAFF.

This chain joins TRBV30 and TRBJ2-3; D call uncertain. Germline loops: CDR1 GTSNPN, CDR2 SVGIG (reference sequence). V was cut by 2 bases and J by 8 bases, with 11 bases left in between. CDR3 length equals 12 residues. The CDR3 spells CAWSLGSVTQYF. For the CDR3, the DNA is TGTGCCTGGAGTCTGGGGTCCGTTACGCAGTATTTT.

This rearrangement joins TRBV30 to TRBJ1-3, with 9 bases fitting TRBD1. Germline CDR1 is GTSNPN and CDR2 is SVGIG (reference sequence). V shed 2 bases and J 1 base; nucleotides not matched to a gene: 6. This CDR3 is built from 16 residues. CDR3 bases: TGTGCCTGGAGTAGAAGGACAGGGGCGTCTGGAAACACCATATATTTT. This codes for CAWSRRTGASGNTIYF.

The V gene is TRBV29-1, the J gene TRBJ2-6; no definite D call. CDR3 size: 15 residues. Germline loops: CDR1 SQVTM, CDR2 ANQGSEA. V shed 6 bases and J shed 0 bases, with 12 bases lying between them. The DNA of the CDR3 is TGCAGCGTCGCGGAGATACACTCTGGGGCCAACGTCCTGACTTTC. Encoded protein: CSVAEIHSGANVLTF.

The rearrangement links TRBV29-1 to TRBJ2-6; D call uncertain. CDR1 is SQVTM, CDR2 ANQGSEA, per germline. The CDR3 sequence is 13 residues long. Trimming left V 6 bases short and J 0 bases short, with 6 bases between. This CDR3 reads CSVRPSGANVLTF. Here the CDR3 DNA reads TGCAGCGTCCGACCCTCTGGGGCCAACGTCCTGACTTTC.

The CDR3: CASSGQGADTQYF. The CDR3 DNA sequence: TGTGCCAGCAGCGGACAGGGGGCAGATACGCAGTATTTT. This chain joins TRBV5-6 and TRBJ2-3; 10 bases fit TRBD1. Germline-derived CDR1 and CDR2 are SGHDT and YYEEEE. J was trimmed by 4 bases and V by 4 bases; bases with no gene match: 0. CDR3 length equals 13 residues.

The rearrangement uses TRBV5-6 and TRBJ2-5, with 8 bases lining up with TRBD1. The length of the CDR3 is 15 residues. CDR1 is SGHDT, CDR2 YYEEEE, per germline. The junction had 6 bases not matched to a gene; V was cut back by 4 bases and J by 1 base. CDR3 DNA: TGTGCCAGCAGCCATAACAGGGGGACCCAAGAGACCCAGTACTTC. Translated: CASSHNRGTQETQYF.

Of note for this clone: This sample also contains other DNA sequences that code for the same CDR3. The V call is TRBV29-1, the J call TRBJ1-1, with 7 bases fitting TRBD1. This CDR3 region has 13 residues. J lost 0 bases, V lost 7 bases, and 5 bases had no gene match. In germline, CDR1 is SQVTM, CDR2 ANQGSEA. The CDR3 DNA sequence: TGCAGCGCTGGACAGGCATTGAACACTGAAGCTTTCTTT. This codes for CSAGQALNTEAFF.